The present TCR beta chain was sequenced within a study of radiotherapy plus CTLA-4 blockade in lung cancer. Study conclusions and caveats: Response was reportedly best predicted by early blood T cell clone dynamics, with interferon-beta. The study found tumor-derived TCR clones expanded in blood after radiotherapy plus ipilimumab.

This clone was detected once. Its antigen is as yet unknown. Germline-derived CDR1 and CDR2 are SGHNT and YYREEE (reference sequence). This CDR3 has 14 amino acids. V lost 1 base, J lost 11 bases, and 18 bases lay in between. Profiled with immunoSEQ multiplex PCR; TCRdb holds only in-frame clones, not every one. The sample holds 95,000 to 150,000 clones, 85% to 90% seen once. The source was peripheral blood, collected from a patient treated with radiotherapy plus ipilimumab. This TCR was recovered from a human donor with non-small cell lung cancer that progressed on radiotherapy plus ipilimumab. The gene calls are TRBV5-4 and TRBJ2-5, with D tentatively TRBD2 (6 bases). CDR3 in amino acids: CASSLWGDSVQQYF. CDR3 DNA sequence: TGTGCCAGCAGCTTGTGGGGGGACTCCGTCCAGCAGTACTTC. The full variable domain, with the rest looked up from reference TRBV5-4 and TRBJ2-5, is ETGVTQSPTHLIKTRGQQVTLRCSSQSGHNTVSWYQQALGQGPQFIFQYYREEENGRGNFPPRFSGLQFPNYSSELNVNALELDDSALYLCASSLWGDSVQQYFGPGTRLLVL.